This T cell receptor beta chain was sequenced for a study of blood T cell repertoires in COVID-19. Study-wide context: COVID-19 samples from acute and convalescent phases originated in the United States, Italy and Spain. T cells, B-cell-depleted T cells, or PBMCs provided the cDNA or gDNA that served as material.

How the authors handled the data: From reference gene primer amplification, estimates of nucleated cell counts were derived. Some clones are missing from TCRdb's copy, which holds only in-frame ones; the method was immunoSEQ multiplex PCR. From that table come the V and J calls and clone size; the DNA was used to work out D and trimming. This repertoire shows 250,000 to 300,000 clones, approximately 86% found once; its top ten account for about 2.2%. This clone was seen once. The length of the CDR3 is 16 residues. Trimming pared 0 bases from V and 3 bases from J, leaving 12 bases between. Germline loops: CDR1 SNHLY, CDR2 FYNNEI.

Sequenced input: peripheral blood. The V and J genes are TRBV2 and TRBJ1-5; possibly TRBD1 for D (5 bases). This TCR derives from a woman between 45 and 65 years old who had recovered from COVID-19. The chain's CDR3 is CASSEAGAGNNQPQHF. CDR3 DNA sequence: TGTGCCAGCAGTGAAGCAGGGGCAGGCAACAATCAGCCCCAGCATTTT.